The 14 T cell receptor beta chains presented below share a single source sample, sequenced in a study of T-cell memory formation after mild COVID-19. Via MiXCR, TCRdb re-called the 5' RACE reads, giving one row per CDR3 protein. The data show around 250,000 distinct CDR3 sequences, over 15% seen once. The sequencing sample was made of PBMCs or a T cell subset sorted from them (not recorded which). These receptors all stem from a young man who had mild COVID-19 (a few samples of this study predate the infection). Cell type and time point are not known.

The rearrangement links TRBV7-3 to TRBJ2-1; 7 nucleotides agree with TRBD2. This CDR3 has 16 residues. Germline V gene sequence: CDR1 SGHTA, CDR2 FQGTGA. The J segment lost 0 bases and the V segment lost 4 bases, leaving 6 bases of the junction unmatched. The chain's CDR3 is CASSSQAGSSYNEQFF. DNA of the CDR3: TGTGCCAGCAGCTCCCAAGCGGGGTCCTCCTACAATGAGCAGTTCTTC. Using reference TRBV7-3 and TRBJ2-1 for the parts outside the CDR3, the full variable domain is GAGVSQTPSNKVTEKGKYVELRCDPISGHTALYWYRQSLGQGPEFLIYFQGTGAADDSGLPNDRFFAVRPEGSVSTLKIQRTERGDSAVYLCASSSQAGSSYNEQFFGPGTRLTVL.

This clonotype was seen more than once but under ten times. The rearrangement links TRBV7-9 to TRBJ1-4; D remains ambiguous. The CDR3 length is 14 residues. Germline V lookup: CDR1 SEHNR, CDR2 FQNEAQ (reference sequence). Trimming took off 2 bases at V and 6 bases at J, with 10 bases between the two ends. The CDR3 DNA reads as TGTGCCAGCAGCTTAACTCGGACGGATGAAAAACTGTTTTTT. Translating it yields CASSLTRTDEKLFF.

The chain links TRBV5-1 to TRBJ1-5; tentatively, D is TRBD1 (5 bases). V lost 1 base and J 3 bases, leaving 8 bases between the germline ends. The CDR3 sequence is 14 residues long. CDR1 SGHRS and CDR2 YFSETQ come from the germline V gene. The CDR3 nucleotides read TGCGCCAGCAGCTTGACAGGAATCAATCAGCCCCAGCATTTT. Its protein product is CASSLTGINQPQHF.

This chain connects TRBV29-1 to TRBJ2-2, with D possibly being TRBD2 (7 bases). V lost 7 bases and J lost 4, with 13 bases in between. This CDR3 spans 13 amino acids. The germline gives CDR1 SQVTM, CDR2 ANQGSEA. The CDR3 sequence: CSARGGLTGELFF. The CDR3 nucleotides are TGCAGCGCTAGGGGGGGCCTCACCGGGGAGCTGTTTTTT.

The table lists this clonotype with many counts. The chain uses TRBV12-3 or TRBV12-4 and TRBJ1-1; TRBD1 might be the D (5 bases). V was cut by 6 bases and J by 0 bases, with 11 bases left in between. The CDR3 is made up of 14 amino acids. This chain's CDR3 is CASRTGPVNTEAFF. The CDR3 nucleotides read TGTGCCAGCAGGACGGGACCCGTGAACACTGAAGCTTTCTTT.

The CDR3 coding sequence is TGTGCCAGCAATAACCGATACGAGCAGTACGTC. Its protein is CASNNRYEQYV. This chain connects TRBV28 to TRBJ2-7; the D is unclear. Germline CDR1 reads MDHEN; CDR2 reads SYDVKM. V lost 7 bases, J lost 4 bases, and 8 bases lay in between. CDR3 size: 11 residues.

This clonotype showed up many times. This chain connects TRBV5-1 to TRBJ2-3, with 11 bases lining up with TRBD1. Germline CDR1 reads SGHRS; CDR2 reads YFSETQ. This CDR3 is 14 amino acids long. V was pared by 5 bases and J by 6 bases, with 5 bases of the junction left unmatched. CDR3 sequence: CASSGTGGADTQYF. CDR3 DNA sequence: TGCGCCAGCAGTGGGACAGGGGGTGCGGATACGCAGTATTTT. The full variable domain, with the rest looked up from reference TRBV5-1 and TRBJ2-3, is KAGVTQTPRYLIKTRGQQVTLSCSPISGHRSVSWYQQTPGQGLQFLFEYFSETQRNKGNFPGRFSGRQFSNSRSEMNVSTLELGDSALYLCASSGTGGADTQYFGPGTRLTVL.

The table lists this clonotype with a few counts. This chain links TRBV7-3 with TRBJ2-1, with 8 bases aligning to TRBD1. Germline values: CDR1 SGHTA, CDR2 FQGTGA. The CDR3 length is 15 residues. Trimming removed 6 bases from V and 9 bases from J; junction bases left unmatched: 13. CDR3 in amino acids: CASRAAQGAHGEQFF. In DNA, the CDR3 is TGTGCCAGCAGAGCCGCGCAGGGGGCGCACGGTGAGCAGTTCTTC.

The table lists this clonotype with many counts. Compared with germline, one end of the junction differs, possibly owing to a read error. The J gene is TRBJ2-3, the V gene TRBV5-1; the D is unclear. This CDR3 contains 11 residues. From germline, CDR1 is SGHRS and CDR2 YFSETQ. The CDR3 DNA reads TGTGCCAGCAGCGACACAGATACGCAGTATTTT. Translation gives CASSDTDTQYF.

CDR3 coding DNA: TGCAGCGTTGAAGATCGGGGGGAGACAGGGTGGGCCGACACCGGGGAGCTGTTTTTT. Encoded protein: CSVEDRGETGWADTGELFF. This chain connects TRBV29-1 to TRBJ2-2; D could derive from TRBD1 or TRBD2 (7 bases each). V shed 0 bases and J shed 3 bases, with 23 bases lying between them. Germline CDR1 SQVTM, CDR2 ANQGSEA. There are 19 residues in the CDR3.

The sample holds a few counts of this clonotype. V and J are TRBV20-1 and TRBJ2-7; D not certain. CDR3 length: 14 residues. V dropped 4 bases and J dropped 1 base, with 14 bases sitting between them. The germline V gene encodes CDR1 DFQATT and CDR2 SNEGSKA (reference sequence). The CDR3 nucleotides read TGCAGTGCTACTCGGGCGCCTAATTCCTACGAGCAGTACGTC. Its translation: CSATRAPNSYEQYV.

The V gene is TRBV12-3 or TRBV12-4, the J gene TRBJ1-1; D is possibly TRBD1 (6 bases). The CDR3 is made up of 13 amino acids. V lost 1 base, J lost 5 bases, and 8 bases lay in between. CDR3 region: CASSLGGPTEAFF. The DNA for the CDR3 is TGTGCCAGCAGTTTAGGGGGGCCTACTGAAGCTTTCTTT.

The sample holds a few counts of this clonotype. The chain combines TRBV5-1 with TRBJ2-1; no clear D. Trimming pared 4 bases from V and 0 bases from J, leaving 14 bases between. Germline V gene sequence: CDR1 SGHRS, CDR2 YFSETQ. There are 16 residues in the CDR3. The chain's CDR3 is CASSGERLSSYNEQFF. CDR3 sequence (DNA): TGCGCCAGCAGCGGCGAGAGGCTGAGCTCCTACAATGAGCAGTTCTTC.

This clonotype turned up a few times. The chain recombines TRBV5-1 with TRBJ2-1; possibly TRBD1 for D (5 bases). Per germline, CDR1 SGHRS and CDR2 YFSETQ. Deletions cut 4 bases from V and 2 bases from J, with 13 bases between. The CDR3 sequence is 15 residues long. The CDR3 sequence: CASSPRASPYNEQFF. DNA for the CDR3: TGCGCCAGCAGCCCCAGGGCCAGTCCCTACAATGAGCAGTTCTTC.